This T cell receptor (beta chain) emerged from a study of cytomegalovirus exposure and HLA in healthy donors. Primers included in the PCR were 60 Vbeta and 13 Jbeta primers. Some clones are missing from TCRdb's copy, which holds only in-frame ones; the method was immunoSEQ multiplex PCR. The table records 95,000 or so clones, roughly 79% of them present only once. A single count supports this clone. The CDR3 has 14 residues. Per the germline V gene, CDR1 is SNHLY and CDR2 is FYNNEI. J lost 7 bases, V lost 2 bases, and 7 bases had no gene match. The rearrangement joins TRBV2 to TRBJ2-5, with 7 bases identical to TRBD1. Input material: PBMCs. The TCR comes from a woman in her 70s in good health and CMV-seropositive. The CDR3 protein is CASSERPGDRTQYF. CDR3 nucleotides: TGTGCCAGCAGTGAACGCCCAGGGGACAGGACCCAGTACTTC. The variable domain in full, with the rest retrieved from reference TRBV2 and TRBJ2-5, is EPEVTQTPSHQVTQMGQEVILRCVPISNHLYFYWYRQILGQKVEFLVSFYNNEISEKSEIFDDQFSVERPDGSNFTLKIRSTKLEDSAMYFCASSERPGDRTQYFGPGTRLLVL.